These T cell receptor beta chains were read from a single sample in a study of CD8 T cells in ankylosing spondylitis. TCRdb re-derived calls from the 5' RACE reads in MiXCR, one entry per CDR3 protein. The sample has some 140,000 distinct CDR3 sequences, approximately 9.2% seen once; the top ten hold less than 7.5%. Input material: synovial fluid, either unsorted or a sorted T cell fraction (not recorded which). The receptors shown here come from a male donor with ankylosing spondylitis. Both conserved end residues are part of each CDR3. D genes are given only for firm matches. The size entry is marked missing in some rows and otherwise reads once, few, many or a size class.

v_gene	abundance	d_gene	j_gene	CDR3aa	CDR3nt
TRBV4-2	many	-	TRBJ1-3	CASSPAGSSGNTIYF	TGTGCCAGCAGCCCTGCTGGATCCTCTGGAAACACCATATATTTT
TRBV29-1	many	-	TRBJ2-6	CSVGSGANVLTF	TGCAGCGTTGGTTCTGGGGCCAACGTCCTGACTTTC
TRBV5-1	many	-	TRBJ2-7	CASSGSGGRSYEQYF	TGCGCCAGCAGCGGGTCCGGGGGGCGGTCGTACGAGCAGTACTTC
TRBV5-1	-	-	TRBJ1-6	CASSLGLAGANSPLHF	TGCGCCAGCAGCTTGGGCTTGGCGGGAGCAAATTCACCCCTCCACTTT
TRBV20-1	many	-	TRBJ2-7	CSARRLVPYEQYF	TGCAGTGCTCGAAGACTAGTTCCCTACGAGCAGTACTTC
TRBV11-2	few	-	TRBJ2-7	CASSLYEGRYEQYF	TGTGCCAGCAGCTTATACGAGGGGCGCTACGAGCAGTACTTC
TRBV28	many	-	TRBJ2-1	CASSFWGHEQFF	TGTGCCAGCAGTTTCTGGGGACATGAGCAGTTCTTC
TRBV2	-	TRBD2	TRBJ2-3	CASTFAGDWDTQYF	TGTGCCAGCACCTTCGCGGGAGATTGGGATACGCAGTATTTT
TRBV28	many	-	TRBJ1-5	CASSFQDLSNQPQHF	TGTGCCAGCAGTTTTCAGGACCTTAGCAATCAGCCCCAGCATTTT
TRBV20-1	many	TRBD2	TRBJ2-1	CSAYGLAGSEEQFF	TGCAGTGCTTATGGACTAGCGGGTTCTGAGGAGCAGTTCTTC
TRBV11-2	many	-	TRBJ2-3	CASSLAGVSDTQYF	TGTGCCAGCAGCTTAGCGGGTGTATCAGATACGCAGTATTTT
TRBV4-2	few	-	TRBJ1-1	CASSQDPSPRTEAFF	TGTGCCAGCAGCCAAGACCCCAGCCCCCGGACTGAAGCTTTCTTT
TRBV27	many	-	TRBJ2-7	CASSLKGLGTYEQYF	TGTGCCAGCAGTTTAAAGGGCCTAGGTACCTACGAGCAGTACTTC
TRBV5-1	-	-	TRBJ2-3	CASSRFRGFEDTQYF	TGCGCCAGCAGCCGATTTCGGGGCTTTGAGGATACGCAGTATTTT
TRBV6-1	medium-sized	-	TRBJ1-3	CASRPAGWRDTIYF	TGTGCCAGCAGGCCCGCAGGGTGGAGAGACACCATATATTTT
TRBV12-3/TRBV12-4	few	TRBD2	TRBJ2-2	CASSLRLAGDGELFF	TGTGCCAGCAGTTTACGACTAGCGGGAGACGGGGAGCTGTTTTTT
TRBV21-1	few	-	TRBJ2-7	CASSVRDRHYEQYF	TGTGCCAGCAGCGTCCGGGACAGGCACTACGAGCAGTACTTC
TRBV5-1	-	-	TRBJ1-1	CASSPGRGSEAFF	TGCGCCAGCAGCCCGGGGCGCGGTTCTGAAGCTTTCTTT
TRBV25-1	-	-	TRBJ1-3	CASSEFQGPIYF	TGTGCCAGCAGTGAATTTCAGGGGCCCATATATTTT
TRBV4-3	many	TRBD1	TRBJ1-2	CASSHEMTGDYGYTF	TGCGCCAGCAGCCACGAGATGACAGGGGACTATGGCTACACCTTC
TRBV7-2	many	TRBD1	TRBJ2-1	CASSFDPGQRYNEQFF	TGTGCCAGCAGCTTCGACCCGGGACAGAGATACAATGAGCAGTTCTTC
TRBV6-4	many	-	TRBJ2-1	CASRRDFSYNEQFF	TGTGCCAGCAGGAGGGACTTCTCCTACAATGAGCAGTTCTTC
TRBV5-1	few	-	TRBJ2-5	CASSLVEGRETQYF	TGCGCCAGCAGCTTGGTGGAGGGACGCGAGACCCAGTACTTC
TRBV3-1	-	-	TRBJ2-2	CASSQGWNTGELFF	TGTGCCAGCAGCCAAGGGTGGAACACCGGGGAGCTGTTTTTT